The T cell receptor (beta chain) described here comes from a study of blood T cell repertoires in COVID-19. Study context: The United States, Italy and Spain provided the acute and convalescent COVID-19 samples. Nucleic acid was either cDNA or gDNA, and it came from T cells, B-cell-depleted T cells, or PBMCs.

Patients at the Seattle site were enrolled during active infection and followed longitudinally. Original processing notes: Nucleated cell counts were estimated from reference gene primer amplification. Sequencing was performed with immunoSEQ multiplex PCR; in TCRdb, only in-frame clones are kept and a portion is missing. V and J calls and clone size are those listed in that table; D and trimming were worked out from the DNA. Among hundreds of thousands of clones listed, about 91% were seen once. Germline V gene sequence: CDR1 SGHTA, CDR2 FQGNSA. The CDR3 runs to 18 residues. V shed 4 bases and J 0 bases; nucleotides not matched to a gene: 7.

The clonotype originates from a woman in her thirties with COVID-19, enrolled during active disease. The chain uses TRBV7-2 and TRBJ2-7, with 15 bases matching TRBD2. The material sequenced was peripheral blood. This chain's CDR3 is CASSSRGLAGGSSYEQYF. The DNA for the CDR3 is TGTGCCAGCAGCTCACGCGGACTAGCGGGGGGGAGCTCCTACGAGCAGTACTTC.